These 21 T cell receptor beta chains were sequenced from one sample in a study of shared clonotypes between healthy human individuals. Assay used: immunoSEQ multiplex PCR; TCRdb lists only in-frame clones, some missing. The sample records about 1 million clones, more than 65% being singletons. The sequencing input was memory CD4+ T cells sorted from blood. Regarding subset: CD45RA-negative fraction. The source is a man in his late teens or twenties in good health.

The chain combines TRBV5-4 with TRBJ1-6; D unresolved. Per germline, CDR1 SGHNT and CDR2 YYREEE (reference sequence). This CDR3 is 16 amino acids long. V gave up 0 bases and J gave up 0 bases, with 7 bases separating them. In DNA, the CDR3 is TGTGCCAGCAGCTTGGATGCGAGCTCCTATAATTCACCCCTCCACTTT. Amino acids: CASSLDASSYNSPLHF.

V usage is TRBV7-2 and J usage is TRBJ2-7, with D perhaps matching TRBD1 (6 bases). Looked up from germline, CDR1 is SGHTA and CDR2 is FQGNSA. The CDR3 loop spans 15 amino acids. The V gene lost 0 bases and the J gene lost 4 bases, with 13 bases spanning the gap. In DNA form, the CDR3 reads TGTGCCAGCAGCTTAGCGGGGGCGCCGGTTTACGAGCAGTACTTC. As protein: CASSLAGAPVYEQYF.

The gene calls are TRBV5-1 and TRBJ2-7; TRBD2 might be the D (7 bases). Germline values: CDR1 SGHRS, CDR2 YFSETQ. V lost 5 bases to trimming and J lost 2 bases, with 20 bases between them. This CDR3 has 16 amino acids. The CDR3 region is CASSREPTGTTYEQYF. DNA for the CDR3: TGCGCCAGCAGTCGAGAACCTACAGGGACTACCTACGAGCAGTACTTC.

CDR3: CASSVTPTPGELFF. In DNA form, the CDR3 reads TGTGCCAGCAGCGTAACCCCTACACCCGGGGAGCTGTTTTTT. The chain couples TRBV9 to TRBJ2-2; the D is unclear. This CDR3 region has 14 residues. Germline V lookup: CDR1 SGDLS, CDR2 YYNGEE. Trimming removed 1 base at V and 6 bases at J, with 10 bases between.

CDR3 residues: CASSMAPTQSSGNTIYF. In DNA form, the CDR3 reads TGTGCCAGTAGTATGGCCCCGACTCAGAGCTCTGGAAACACCATATATTTT. The rearrangement uses TRBV19 and TRBJ1-3; no clear D. V was clipped by 3 bases and J by 0 bases, with 15 bases between them. CDR3 length: 17 amino acids. Germline V gene data show CDR1 as LNHDA and CDR2 as SQIVND (reference sequence).

On this clone itself: The same CDR3 is also encoded by other DNA sequences in this sample. CDR3 amino acids: CSARRETQYF. The CDR3 nucleotides read TGCAGTGCTAGACGGGAGACCCAGTACTTC. V gene TRBV20-1 combines with J gene TRBJ2-5; D not resolved. The CDR3 contains 10 residues. Trimming removed 2 bases from V and 5 bases from J, with 3 bases in between. In germline, CDR1 is DFQATT, CDR2 SNEGSKA (reference sequence).

In its sample, this clone was seen a few times. This chain connects TRBV29-1 to TRBJ2-3, with D possibly TRBD2 on 6 matching bases. Trimming pared 3 bases from V and 0 bases from J, leaving 10 bases between. This CDR3 has 14 amino acids. Germline CDR1 SQVTM, CDR2 ANQGSEA. CDR3 in DNA: TGCAGCGTTGACTTGGGACTTAGCACAGATACGCAGTATTTT. This sequence encodes CSVDLGLSTDTQYF.

This sequence joins TRBV25-1 and TRBJ2-7, with 8 nucleotides matching TRBD2. With 5 bases clipped from V and 4 bases from J, the junction kept 7 bases outside the gene matches. The CDR3 consists of 14 residues. Germline lookup yields CDR1 MGHDK and CDR2 SYGVNS. The DNA of the CDR3 is TGTGCCAGCAGTCGGGCGGGAGGAAGTTACGAGCAGTACTTC. Its translation is CASSRAGGSYEQYF.

This clone came up a few times. As DNA, the CDR3 is TGTGCCAGCAGCTTAGCCCGTAGTGAGACCCAGTACTTC. This translates into CASSLARSETQYF. J is TRBJ2-5 and V is TRBV7-2; D unclear. Germline-derived CDR1 and CDR2 are SGHTA and FQGNSA. The CDR3 is made up of 13 amino acids. Trimming took off 0 bases at V and 5 bases at J, with 7 bases between the two ends.

The chain joins TRBV29-1 to TRBJ2-1, with TRBD2 matching 7 bases. The CDR3 loop spans 15 amino acids. With 3 bases clipped from V and 6 bases from J, the junction kept 11 bases outside the gene matches. Germline CDR1 is SQVTM and CDR2 is ANQGSEA. CDR3 nucleotide sequence: TGCAGCGTTGACCGTATGGGGGAGGGCCGCAATGAGCAGTTCTTC. It translates to CSVDRMGEGRNEQFF.

The chain uses TRBV2 and TRBJ2-7; no firm D call. The germline V gene encodes CDR1 SNHLY and CDR2 FYNNEI. Trimming removed 6 bases from V and 12 bases from J, with 18 bases in between. This CDR3 is 12 amino acids long. DNA for the CDR3: TGTGCCAGCAGACCCCCCGGGCCCGCGTGGTACTTC. It encodes CASRPPGPAWYF.

This clone was detected only a few times. The chain uses TRBV29-1 and TRBJ1-2; no clear D gene. Germline V CDR1 and CDR2: SQVTM, ANQGSEA. V was trimmed by 4 bases and J by 2 bases, leaving 11 bases between them. The CDR3 consists of 13 residues. The DNA for the CDR3 is TGCAGCGTTGTTTCCGTCAGAAACTATGGCTACACCTTC. Its protein is CSVVSVRNYGYTF.

This clone was picked up one time. V is TRBV5-1 and J is TRBJ2-7; 9 bases line up with TRBD2. V shed 1 base and J 0 bases; nucleotides not matched to a gene: 11. The CDR3 loop spans 18 amino acids. The germline V gene has CDR1 SGHRS and CDR2 YFSETQ. This CDR3 reads CASSLLAGEIWSSYEQYF. CDR3 DNA: TGCGCCAGCAGCTTGTTAGCGGGGGAGATTTGGAGCTCCTACGAGCAGTACTTC.

This clone was recorded a few times. V usage is TRBV4-2 and J usage is TRBJ2-3, with 7 bases fitting TRBD1. CDR1 LGHNA and CDR2 YNFKEQ come from the germline V gene. Germline trimming cut 0 bases from V and 1 base from J; bases unmatched to any gene: 7. CDR3 size: 17 residues. CDR3 nucleotides: TGTGCCAGCAGCCAAGACAGGGGGTATTGGCGCACAGATACGCAGTATTTT. Its translation: CASSQDRGYWRTDTQYF.

The chain is built from TRBV19 and TRBJ2-3, with 14 bases that match TRBD2. The V and J ends lost 4 bases and 6 bases, in that order; junction bases with no gene match: 6. The CDR3 runs 16 residues. Germline CDR1 is LNHDA and CDR2 is SQIVND (reference sequence). The CDR3 here is CASSTGTSGSGDTQYF. CDR3 coding DNA: TGTGCCAGTAGTACAGGGACTAGCGGGAGCGGGGATACGCAGTATTTT.

The CDR3, as DNA: TGCGCCAGCACCATTGAGCCGGGGTCCACCGGGGAGCTGTTTTTT. This encodes CASTIEPGSTGELFF. The chain is built from TRBV5-1 and TRBJ2-2; D perhaps matches TRBD2 (5 bases). The CDR3 spans 15 residues. V lost 6 bases and J 4 bases, leaving 16 bases between the germline ends. Germline CDR1 SGHRS, CDR2 YFSETQ.

The chain recombines TRBV9 with TRBJ1-3, with D possibly TRBD1 on 5 matching bases. This CDR3 has 16 amino acids. The V gene's germline CDR1 is SGDLS and CDR2 YYNGEE. V lost 0 bases and J lost 2, with 12 bases in between. The CDR3 here is CASSVDLGLPGNTIYF. CDR3 bases: TGTGCCAGCAGCGTAGATTTGGGACTCCCTGGAAACACCATATATTTT.

In this sample, this clone turned up a few times. The chain carries TRBV29-1 and TRBJ1-1; D is perhaps TRBD1 (5 bases). From germline, CDR1 is SQVTM and CDR2 ANQGSEA. This CDR3 has 14 amino acids. Trimming shortened V by 4 bases and J by 0 bases, and 12 bases separated the two germline ends. The CDR3 sequence is CSVAMGEMNTEAFF. As DNA, the CDR3 is TGCAGCGTTGCAATGGGGGAGATGAACACTGAAGCTTTCTTT.

V gene TRBV5-1 combines with J gene TRBJ1-6; a possible D gene is TRBD1 (5 bases). V lost 4 bases and J lost 5, with 16 bases in between. The CDR3 spans 16 residues. Per the germline V gene, CDR1 is SGHRS and CDR2 is YFSETQ. The chain's CDR3 is CASSTSPGGDNSPLHF. As DNA, the CDR3 is TGCGCCAGCAGCACTTCGCCTGGGGGAGATAATTCACCCCTCCACTTT.

The gene calls are TRBV7-2 and TRBJ1-3; D is unresolved. CDR1 and CDR2 (germline): SGHTA, FQGNSA. This CDR3 has 14 amino acids. Trimming removed 4 bases at V and 0 bases at J, with 7 bases between. CDR3 protein: CASSSPASGNTIYF. In DNA form, the CDR3 reads TGTGCCAGCAGCTCGCCAGCCTCTGGAAACACCATATATTTT.

This clone came up once. The chain employs TRBV19 and TRBJ1-3, with unresolved D. The V gene's germline CDR1 is LNHDA and CDR2 SQIVND (reference sequence). Trimming pared 2 bases from V and 0 bases from J, leaving 11 bases between. The CDR3 runs 16 residues. CDR3 residues: CASSIQFKNSGNTIYF. The CDR3 DNA sequence: TGTGCCAGTAGTATACAGTTTAAGAACTCTGGAAACACCATATATTTT.